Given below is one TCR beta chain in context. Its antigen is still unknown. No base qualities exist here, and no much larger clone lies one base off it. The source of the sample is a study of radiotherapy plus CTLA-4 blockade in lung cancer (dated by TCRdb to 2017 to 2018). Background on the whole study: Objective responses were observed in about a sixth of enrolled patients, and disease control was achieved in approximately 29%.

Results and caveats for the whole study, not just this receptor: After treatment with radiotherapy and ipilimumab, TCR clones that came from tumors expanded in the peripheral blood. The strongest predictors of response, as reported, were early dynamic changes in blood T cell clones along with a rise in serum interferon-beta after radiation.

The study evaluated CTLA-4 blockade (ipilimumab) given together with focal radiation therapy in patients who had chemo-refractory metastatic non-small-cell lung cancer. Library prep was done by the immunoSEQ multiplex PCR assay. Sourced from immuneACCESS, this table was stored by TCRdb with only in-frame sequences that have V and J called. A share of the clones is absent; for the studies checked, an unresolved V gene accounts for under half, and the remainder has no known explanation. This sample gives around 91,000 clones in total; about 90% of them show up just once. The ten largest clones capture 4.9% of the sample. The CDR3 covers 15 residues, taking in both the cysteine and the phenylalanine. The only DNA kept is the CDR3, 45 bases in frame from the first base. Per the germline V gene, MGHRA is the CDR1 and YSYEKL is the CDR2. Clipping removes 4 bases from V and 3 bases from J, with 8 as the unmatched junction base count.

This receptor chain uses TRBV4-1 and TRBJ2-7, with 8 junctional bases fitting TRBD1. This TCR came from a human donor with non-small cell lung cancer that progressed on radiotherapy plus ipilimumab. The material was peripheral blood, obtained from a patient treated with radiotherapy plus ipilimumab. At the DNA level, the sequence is TGCGCCAGCAGCCCGGGACAGGCGTCCTTCTACGAGCAGTACTTC. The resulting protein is CASSPGQASFYEQYF.